The rows below give T cell receptor beta chains drawn from one sample of a study of shared clonotypes between healthy human individuals. TCRdb's table, derived via immunoSEQ multiplex PCR, lists solely in-frame clones and lacks some. The sample contains 550,000 to 800,000 clones, 90% of which appear only once. Sequenced input: memory CD8+ T cells from PBMCs. The receptors originated from a man aged 18 to 29 in good health. Some clones in this sample may be carry-over from other donors' samples. CDR3s include the opening cysteine and the closing phenylalanine or tryptophan. Fields, in order: V gene, D gene, clone size, CDR3 protein. The D gene is left open where the match is weak. Size values are once, few and many counts, or a class for expanded clones, and some rows have none.

V gene: TRBV28; D gene: NA; clone size: NA; CDR3 protein: CASSLLASNQPQHF
V gene: TRBV6-1; D gene: TRBD1; clone size: many; CDR3 protein: CASSLWDREKLFF
V gene: TRBV28; D gene: NA; clone size: NA; CDR3 protein: CASSLLAWASDTAYNEQFF
V gene: TRBV6-5; D gene: NA; clone size: NA; CDR3 protein: CASSYRGLGTEAFF
V gene: TRBV7-2; D gene: NA; clone size: NA; CDR3 protein: CASSLRGWNIQYF
V gene: TRBV27; D gene: NA; clone size: NA; CDR3 protein: CASKIQGSGYTF
V gene: TRBV28; D gene: TRBD1; clone size: NA; CDR3 protein: CASSAATQGANYGYTF
V gene: TRBV9; D gene: TRBD1; clone size: NA; CDR3 protein: CASSTNRDRVQGTEAFF
V gene: TRBV29-1; D gene: NA; clone size: NA; CDR3 protein: CSGAGGRTDTQYF
V gene: TRBV5-6; D gene: TRBD2; clone size: NA; CDR3 protein: CASSRTSGMYEQYF
V gene: TRBV7-8; D gene: NA; clone size: NA; CDR3 protein: CASSPGEETQYF
V gene: TRBV6-1; D gene: NA; clone size: NA; CDR3 protein: CASSEDLDAVTWGYTF
V gene: TRBV6-5; D gene: NA; clone size: NA; CDR3 protein: CASSSYQGSIDGYTF
V gene: TRBV7-9; D gene: NA; clone size: NA; CDR3 protein: CASSLSSDQETQYF
V gene: TRBV7-9; D gene: NA; clone size: NA; CDR3 protein: CASSSMTYPGSRELFF
V gene: TRBV27; D gene: TRBD2; clone size: NA; CDR3 protein: CASSLFGGEETQYF
V gene: TRBV5-1; D gene: TRBD2; clone size: NA; CDR3 protein: CASSLEPGLAINEQFF
V gene: TRBV28; D gene: TRBD1; clone size: NA; CDR3 protein: CASRPPGQGVIDEKLFF
V gene: TRBV7-9; D gene: TRBD1; clone size: NA; CDR3 protein: CASSSQGTGGTNEKLFF
V gene: TRBV5-6; D gene: TRBD2; clone size: NA; CDR3 protein: CASSLSPTSSGSSYEQYF
V gene: TRBV12-5; D gene: NA; clone size: NA; CDR3 protein: CASGLSPLNEQFF
V gene: TRBV4-1; D gene: NA; clone size: NA; CDR3 protein: CASSGGARNEQYF
V gene: TRBV5-4; D gene: NA; clone size: NA; CDR3 protein: CASKQAGTYEQYF
V gene: TRBV4-2; D gene: NA; clone size: NA; CDR3 protein: CASSFGNSNSGNTIYF
V gene: TRBV9; D gene: TRBD2; clone size: NA; CDR3 protein: CASSVGGGTSTDTQYF
V gene: TRBV12-5; D gene: NA; clone size: NA; CDR3 protein: CTPLPGATGETQYF
V gene: TRBV28; D gene: NA; clone size: NA; CDR3 protein: CASSLFRNTEAFF
V gene: TRBV27; D gene: TRBD2; clone size: NA; CDR3 protein: CASSPPGGGPGGTQYF
V gene: TRBV7-3; D gene: NA; clone size: few; CDR3 protein: CASSPDSNYEQYF
V gene: TRBV29-1; D gene: NA; clone size: NA; CDR3 protein: CSVVGLGARNTGELFF
V gene: TRBV9; D gene: NA; clone size: NA; CDR3 protein: CASSVAGFTEAFF
V gene: TRBV7-3; D gene: TRBD2; clone size: once; CDR3 protein: CASSTRGTSGTNTGELFF
V gene: TRBV29-1; D gene: TRBD1; clone size: NA; CDR3 protein: CSVEDREYPYGNTIYF
V gene: TRBV27; D gene: TRBD1; clone size: NA; CDR3 protein: CASSEGQGATQYF
V gene: TRBV29-1; D gene: TRBD2; clone size: NA; CDR3 protein: CSAAGTSGNVHEQFF
V gene: TRBV4-1; D gene: TRBD1; clone size: NA; CDR3 protein: CASSQRIFRDRENQPQHF
V gene: TRBV9; D gene: TRBD1; clone size: NA; CDR3 protein: CASSASGTGVEQFF
V gene: TRBV13; D gene: NA; clone size: NA; CDR3 protein: CASSFRGKEMTQYF
V gene: TRBV9; D gene: NA; clone size: NA; CDR3 protein: CASGAGRGYEQYF
V gene: TRBV27; D gene: NA; clone size: NA; CDR3 protein: CASSLSGGALTYEQYF
V gene: TRBV29-1; D gene: TRBD2; clone size: once; CDR3 protein: CSVGAARTKVAGGPAEQYF
V gene: TRBV28; D gene: NA; clone size: NA; CDR3 protein: CASSLFAASYEQYF
V gene: TRBV5-1; D gene: NA; clone size: NA; CDR3 protein: CASSLYDRREAFF
V gene: TRBV10-3; D gene: NA; clone size: NA; CDR3 protein: CAISDIGTRNNEQFF